Listed below are T cell receptor beta chains from one sample, sequenced in a study of control samples from healthy donors and cancer patients. Profiled with immunoSEQ multiplex PCR; TCRdb holds only in-frame clones, not every one. The sample includes 90,000 or so clones, roughly nine tenths of them seen just once. Sample: PBMCs. The receptors derive from a woman aged 45 to 65 with colorectal cancer. Both conserved end residues are part of each CDR3. The D gene is left open where the match is weak.

CDR3aa	d_gene	len	j_gene	v_gene
CASSIRGGTGFTEAFF	TRBD1	16	TRBJ1-1	TRBV19
CASRKVLGNTIYF	NA	13	TRBJ1-3	TRBV6-5
CAISGDQGAYHEKLFF	TRBD1	16	TRBJ1-4	TRBV10-3
CASRGTGDYGYTF	TRBD1	13	TRBJ1-2	TRBV6-5
CASRSGTGTSNQPQHF	TRBD1	16	TRBJ1-5	TRBV19
CASSPPGEIYGYTF	NA	14	TRBJ1-2	TRBV18
CASSPDPARGDTQYF	NA	15	TRBJ2-3	TRBV6-2/TRBV6-3
CASSSSGDSTDTQYF	TRBD2	15	TRBJ2-3	TRBV5-1
CASSLTSLIGYGYTF	NA	15	TRBJ1-2	TRBV7-8
CASSQSGDHLSNEQFF	NA	16	TRBJ2-1	TRBV3-1/TRBV3-2
CASSQDGPINSNQPQHF	NA	17	TRBJ1-5	TRBV4-1
CASSISGQGGETQYF	NA	15	TRBJ2-5	TRBV19
CASSLSYRATNEKLFF	NA	16	TRBJ1-4	TRBV9
CSASGTVNTEAFF	TRBD1	13	TRBJ1-1	TRBV20-1
CASSPRTGRNTGELFF	TRBD1	16	TRBJ2-2	TRBV7-3
CASSVTYTEAFF	NA	12	TRBJ1-1	TRBV10-2
CASRQGAKETQYF	TRBD1	13	TRBJ2-5	TRBV12-3/TRBV12-4
CASSALINQPQHF	NA	13	TRBJ1-5	TRBV7-2
CASSVGTGVGLTFEAFF	TRBD1	17	TRBJ1-1	TRBV19
CASSHDRELLFF	TRBD1	12	TRBJ1-4	TRBV4-3
CASSGLAGGETQYF	TRBD2	14	TRBJ2-5	TRBV9
CASSLDLRTEAFF	NA	13	TRBJ1-1	TRBV27
CASSAPRDRDGEQFF	TRBD1	15	TRBJ2-1	TRBV6-2/TRBV6-3
CASSLWDRGLETQYF	TRBD1	15	TRBJ2-5	TRBV19
CASSSFGSPITDTQYF	NA	16	TRBJ2-3	TRBV7-2
CAISLGTSGGAGTDTQYF	TRBD2	18	TRBJ2-3	TRBV10-3
CASSLGGDGNTIYF	NA	14	TRBJ1-3	TRBV5-4
CASSVTLNTEAFF	NA	13	TRBJ1-1	TRBV5-4
CASSPTLVDYGYTF	NA	14	TRBJ1-2	TRBV7-2
CASKRDRANTGELFF	TRBD1	15	TRBJ2-2	TRBV6-5
CASSKGAAGGPDDTQYF	NA	17	TRBJ2-3	TRBV21-1
CASSPGVGADYGYTF	NA	15	TRBJ1-2	TRBV6-6
CATSPDRGNNSPLHF	TRBD1	15	TRBJ1-6	TRBV6-5
CASSSRLAGYNEQFF	TRBD2	15	TRBJ2-1	TRBV7-2
CASSPKRGGRETQYF	TRBD2	15	TRBJ2-5	TRBV11-3
CASSIVAGGTDTQYF	TRBD2	15	TRBJ2-3	TRBV19
CASAAARQLYNEQFF	NA	15	TRBJ2-1	TRBV7-2